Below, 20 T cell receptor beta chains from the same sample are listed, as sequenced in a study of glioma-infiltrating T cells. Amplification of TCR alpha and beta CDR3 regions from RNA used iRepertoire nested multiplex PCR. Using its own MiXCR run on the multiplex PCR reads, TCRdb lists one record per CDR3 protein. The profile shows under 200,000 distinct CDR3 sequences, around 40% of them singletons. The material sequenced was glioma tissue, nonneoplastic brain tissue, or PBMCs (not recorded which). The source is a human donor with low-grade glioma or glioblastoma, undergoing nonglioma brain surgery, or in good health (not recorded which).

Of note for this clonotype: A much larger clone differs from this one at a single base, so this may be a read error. CDR3 nucleotides: TGTGCCAGCAGCTTAGATCAGTACCCGAACACTGAAGCTTTCTTT. Protein sequence: CASSLDQYPNTEAFF. The chain employs TRBV7-2 and TRBJ1-1, with D unresolved. Germline V lookup: CDR1 SGHTA, CDR2 FQGNSA. The CDR3 is 15 residues long. Between the trimmed V and J ends, which lost 1 base and 1 base, there was a span of 10 bases.

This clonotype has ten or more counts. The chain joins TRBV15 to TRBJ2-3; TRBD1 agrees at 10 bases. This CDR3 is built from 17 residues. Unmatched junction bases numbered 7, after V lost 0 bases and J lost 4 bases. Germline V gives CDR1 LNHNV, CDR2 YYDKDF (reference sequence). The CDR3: CATSRDYKTGGADTQYF. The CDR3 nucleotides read TGTGCCACCAGCAGAGATTACAAGACAGGGGGCGCAGATACGCAGTATTTT.

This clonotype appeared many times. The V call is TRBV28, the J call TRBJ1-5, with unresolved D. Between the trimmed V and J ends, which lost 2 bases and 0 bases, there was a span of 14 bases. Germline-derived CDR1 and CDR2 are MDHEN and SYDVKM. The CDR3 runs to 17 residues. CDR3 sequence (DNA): TGTGCCAGCAGTTTACTCTCGGTGGGCTTTAGCAATCAGCCCCAGCATTTT. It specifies CASSLLSVGFSNQPQHF.

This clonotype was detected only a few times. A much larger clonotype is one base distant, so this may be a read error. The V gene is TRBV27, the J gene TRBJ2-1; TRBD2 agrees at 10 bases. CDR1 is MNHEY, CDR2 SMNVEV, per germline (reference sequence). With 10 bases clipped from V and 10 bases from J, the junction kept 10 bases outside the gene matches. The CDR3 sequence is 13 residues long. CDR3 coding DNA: TGTGCCACTGGGAGTAAGCGGGAGGGAGAGCAGTTCTTC. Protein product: CATGSKREGEQFF.

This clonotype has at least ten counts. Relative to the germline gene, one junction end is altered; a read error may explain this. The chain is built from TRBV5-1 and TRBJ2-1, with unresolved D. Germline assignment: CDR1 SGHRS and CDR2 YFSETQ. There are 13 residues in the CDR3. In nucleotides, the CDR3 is TGTGCCAGCAGTCTGGACCTATACAATGAGCAGTTCTTC. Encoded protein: CASSLDLYNEQFF. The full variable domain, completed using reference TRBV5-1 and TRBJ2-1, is KAGVTQTPRYLIKTRGQQVTLSCSPISGHRSVSWYQQTPGQGLQFLFEYFSETQRNKGNFPGRFSGRQFSNSRSEMNVSTLELGDSALYLCASSLDLYNEQFFGPGTRLTVL.

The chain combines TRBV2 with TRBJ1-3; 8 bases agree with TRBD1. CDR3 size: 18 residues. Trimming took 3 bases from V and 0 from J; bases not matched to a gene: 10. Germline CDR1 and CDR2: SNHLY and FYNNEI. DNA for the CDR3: TGTGCCAGCAGTGAGGACGGGACAGGTCCAGACTCTGGAAACACCATATATTTT. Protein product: CASSEDGTGPDSGNTIYF.

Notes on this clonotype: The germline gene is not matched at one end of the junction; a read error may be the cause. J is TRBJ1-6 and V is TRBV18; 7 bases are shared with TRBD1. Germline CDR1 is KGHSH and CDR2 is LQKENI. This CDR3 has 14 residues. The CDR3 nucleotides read TGTGCCAGCTCAGCCGGGACAGTAGGATCACCCATCAACTTT. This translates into CASSAGTVGSPINF.

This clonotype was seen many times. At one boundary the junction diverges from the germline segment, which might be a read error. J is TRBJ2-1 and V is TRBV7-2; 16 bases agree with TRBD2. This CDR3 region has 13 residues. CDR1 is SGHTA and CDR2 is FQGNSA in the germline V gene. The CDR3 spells CASSLGGLAGGEF. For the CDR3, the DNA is TGTGCCAGCAGTCTTGGGGGACTAGCGGGGGGGGAGTTC.

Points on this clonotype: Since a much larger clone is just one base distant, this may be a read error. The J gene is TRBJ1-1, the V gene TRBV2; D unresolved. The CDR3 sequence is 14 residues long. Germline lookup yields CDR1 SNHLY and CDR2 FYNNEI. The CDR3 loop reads CASSDRMGNTKAFF. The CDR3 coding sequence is TGTGCCAGCAGTGACCGGATGGGGAACACTAAAGCTTTCTTT.

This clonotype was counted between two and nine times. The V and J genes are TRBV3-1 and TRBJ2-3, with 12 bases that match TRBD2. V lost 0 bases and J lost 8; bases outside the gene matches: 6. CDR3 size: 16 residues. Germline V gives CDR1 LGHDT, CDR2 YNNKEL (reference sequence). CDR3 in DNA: TGTGCCAGCAGCCAAGATATCCTAGCGGGAGGGTTTACGCAGTATTTT. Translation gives CASSQDILAGGFTQYF.

The chain's CDR3 is CASSVSGVNEKLFF. In DNA form, the CDR3 reads TGTGCCAGCAGTGTTTCAGGGGTTAATGAAAAACTGTTTTTT. The V call is TRBV12-3 or TRBV12-4, the J call TRBJ1-4; D may be TRBD1 (6 bases). This CDR3 is 14 amino acids long. The germline V and J ends were trimmed by 5 bases and 4 bases, with 11 bases remaining between them.

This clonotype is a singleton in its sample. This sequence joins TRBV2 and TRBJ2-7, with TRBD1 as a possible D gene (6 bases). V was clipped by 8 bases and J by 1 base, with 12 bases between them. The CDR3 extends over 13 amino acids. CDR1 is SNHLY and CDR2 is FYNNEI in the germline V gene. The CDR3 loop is CASRPDRSYEQYF. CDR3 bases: TGTGCCAGCCGTCCGGACAGATCCTACGAGCAGTACTTC.

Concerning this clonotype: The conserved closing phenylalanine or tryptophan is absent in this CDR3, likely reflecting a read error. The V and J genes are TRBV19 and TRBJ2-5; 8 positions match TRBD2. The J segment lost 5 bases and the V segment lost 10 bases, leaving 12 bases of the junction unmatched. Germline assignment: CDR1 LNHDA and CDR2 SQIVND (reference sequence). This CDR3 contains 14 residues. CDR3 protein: CAIANGLARETQYS. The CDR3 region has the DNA TGTGCCATTGCCAATGGACTAGCTCGTGAGACCCAGTACTCC.

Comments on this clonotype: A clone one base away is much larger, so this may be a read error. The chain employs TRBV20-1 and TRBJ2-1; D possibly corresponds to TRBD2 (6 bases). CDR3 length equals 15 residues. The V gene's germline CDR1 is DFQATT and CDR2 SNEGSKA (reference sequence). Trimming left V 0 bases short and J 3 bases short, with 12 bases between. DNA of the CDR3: TGCAGTGCTAGAGATAGCCGGGAGTTCTACAATGAGCAGTTCTTC. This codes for CSARDSREFYNEQFF.

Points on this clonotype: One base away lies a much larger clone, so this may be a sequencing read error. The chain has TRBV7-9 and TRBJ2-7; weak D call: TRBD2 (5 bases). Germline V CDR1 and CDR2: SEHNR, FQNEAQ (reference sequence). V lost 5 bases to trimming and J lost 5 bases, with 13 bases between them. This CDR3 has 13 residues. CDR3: CASSLDSLDEQYF. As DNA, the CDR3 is TGTGCCAGCAGCCTGGACTCCCTAGACGAGCAGTACTTC.

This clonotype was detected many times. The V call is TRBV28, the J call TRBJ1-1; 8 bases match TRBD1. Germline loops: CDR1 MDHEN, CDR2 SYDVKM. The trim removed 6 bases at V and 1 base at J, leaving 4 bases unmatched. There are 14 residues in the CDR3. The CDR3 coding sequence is TGTGCCAGCAGACAGACAGGGGAGAACACTGAAGCTTTCTTT. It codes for CASRQTGENTEAFF.

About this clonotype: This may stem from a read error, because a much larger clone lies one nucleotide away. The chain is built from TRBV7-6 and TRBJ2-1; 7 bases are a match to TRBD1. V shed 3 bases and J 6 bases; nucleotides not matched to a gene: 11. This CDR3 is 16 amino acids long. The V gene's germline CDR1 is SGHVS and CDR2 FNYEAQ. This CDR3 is CASSLGNRGRINEQFF. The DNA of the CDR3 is TGTGCCAGCAGCTTGGGGAACAGGGGAAGGATCAATGAGCAGTTCTTC.

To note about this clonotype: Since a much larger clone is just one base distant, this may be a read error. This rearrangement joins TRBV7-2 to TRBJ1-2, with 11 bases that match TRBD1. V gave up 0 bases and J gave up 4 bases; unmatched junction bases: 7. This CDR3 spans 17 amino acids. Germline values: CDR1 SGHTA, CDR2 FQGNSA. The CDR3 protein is CASSLALGQGVSYGYTF. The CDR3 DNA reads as TGTGCCAGCAGCTTAGCGCTGGGACAGGGGGTGAGCTATGGCTACACCTTC.

CDR3 nucleotide sequence: TGTGCCAGCAGTGAATTGGGCACGAACACTGAAGCTTTCTTT. Translation: CASSELGTNTEAFF. The V gene is TRBV2, the J gene TRBJ1-1; D gene unclear. Germline-derived CDR1 and CDR2 are SNHLY and FYNNEI. CDR3 length equals 14 residues. Trimming shortened V by 2 bases and J by 1 base, and 8 bases separated the two germline ends.

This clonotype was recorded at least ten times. CDR3 region: CASSTGGGSYEQYF. In nucleotides, the CDR3 is TGTGCCAGTAGTACAGGGGGCGGCTCCTACGAGCAGTACTTC. This rearrangement joins TRBV25-1 to TRBJ2-7, with TRBD1 matching 9 bases. Germline V gene data show CDR1 as MGHDK and CDR2 as SYGVNS. This CDR3 is 14 amino acids long. Trimming cost V 9 bases and J 0 bases; bases outside gene matches: 6.